This TCR beta chain was sequenced during a study of blood T cell repertoires in COVID-19 (dated by TCRdb to the early 2020s). With regard to the full study: Samples covering the acute and convalescent phases of COVID-19 were provided by collaborators in the United States, Italy and Spain. The prospective study material was composed of cDNA or gDNA derived from T cells, B-cell-depleted T cells, or PBMCs. The dataset comprised deeply sampled blood TCRbeta repertoires from subjects exposed to, actively infected with, or recovered from COVID-19. The repertoires were released in a freely available public database intended as a resource for research on the immune response to SARS-CoV-2. The samples were drawn from the first 160 participants of the ongoing ImmuneRACE study and from over a thousand subjects provided by 6 global collaborators. A de-identified subject ID, COVID-19 status, age in years and sex were almost always included in the sample metadata. Where available, HLA class I and class II types were obtained from metadata supplied by the sample provider rather than from assay-based typing.

A remark on this clone: Its recognized antigen is unknown. Qualities for individual bases were not recorded, and no much larger clone is one base off.

Study-wide findings and limitations: Clinical and demographic metadata were provided uncurated, with the amount varying by source and participant.

Each collaborating institution followed its own protocols to collect whole blood in K2EDTA tubes. Collaborator samples were shipped for TCRbeta analysis as frozen whole blood, isolated PBMCs, or DNA extracted from either sample type. The immunoSEQ Assay, a bias-controlled multiplex PCR, was used to amplify TCRbeta CDR3 regions from genomic DNA. Per the source publication's procedure: The number of nucleated cells in each sample was estimated from the amplification of reference gene primers within the assay. To quantify the absolute abundance of each unique TCRbeta CDR3 rearrangement, sequence reads were collapsed and filtered. For each sample, productive Simpson clonality was calculated as the square root of Simpson's diversity index across productive rearrangements. The table comes from immuneACCESS by way of TCRdb, which keeps in-frame sequences with V and J called. Part of the clones is missing from these tables; in studies checked, under half for an unresolved V gene and the rest for unknown reasons. The V and J calls and clone size were taken over from that table, and D and trimming were inferred from the DNA. The sample table holds 200,000 to 250,000 clones, of which roughly four fifths were seen once. Nearly 9% of the sample comes from the top ten.

Including cysteine and phenylalanine, the CDR3 has 17 amino acids. The kept DNA is CDR3 alone, 51 bases in frame from the first base. The CDR1 and CDR2 encoded by the germline V gene (reference sequence) are WNHNN and SYGVQD. V trim: 1 base; J trim: 3 bases; unmatched bases: 10. The origin of this receptor is a man older than 75 with acute or convalescent COVID-19. Material: peripheral blood. Here the chain combines TRBV10-1 and TRBJ2-3, and 7 bases in between align with TRBD1. The DNA sequence is TGCGCCAGCAGTGAGTACGAGGGGGCGAGACGGACAGATACGCAGTATTTT. The resulting protein is CASSEYEGARRTDTQYF.